This entry is about one T cell receptor beta chain. Antigen unknown. This sample is part of a study of early T cells in non-severe SARS-CoV-2 infection. TCRdb reprocessed the 5' RACE reads with MiXCR, giving one entry per CDR3 protein. The data show about 84,000 distinct CDR3 sequences, 12% seen once. Study results and limitations: There was a bias toward anti-spike CD8 responses in VDJdb matching, which missed private and CD4 specificities.

There are 11 residues in the CDR3. Per germline, CDR1 SQVTM and CDR2 ANQGSEA. With 7 bases removed from V and 6 bases from J, the gap between germline ends came to 11 bases. This clonotype was obtained from an adult who was a healthcare worker with PCR-confirmed SARS-CoV-2 infection or an uninfected control (not recorded which). The specimen sequenced was whole blood. The chain joins TRBV29-1 to TRBJ2-3; weak D call: TRBD1 (5 bases). CDR3 nucleotide sequence: TGCAGCGGGTTAAAGGGGGATACGCAGTATTTT. This sequence encodes CSGLKGDTQYF.